This TCR beta chain was found in a study of T cell repertoires in cytomegalovirus infection (dated by TCRdb to the late 2010s). In terms of the full investigation: Alongside well-studied HLA-B-restricted epitopes, the peptide stimulations were aimed at recently identified HLA-C-restricted CMV epitopes, whose presentation resists viral immunomodulation. Donor HLA type was relevant to the analysis, as public TCR beta signatures indicated carriage of CMV infection together with the matching HLA type.

The sample holds a few counts of this clonotype. The antigen it binds to is not known. Per-nucleotide qualities are absent, and no much larger clonotype sits a single base away. Sequenced on an Illumina HiSeq 1500. The public reads were quality trimmed at Q25 with fastp and then assembled into clones with MiXCR by TCRdb, keeping productive beta chains. All rows with the same CDR3 protein become a single entry with the most common DNA and genes. The sample data list approximately 120,000 distinct CDR3 sequences, and around 28% of these were observed just once. The ten largest clones capture around 80% of the sample. What the work shows at the level of the full study, not this receptor alone: Carriers of CMV infection plus the relevant HLA type were discriminated by the cumulative frequency of public TCR beta family members in the study cohort and in an independent roughly 380-donor cohort. In the ex vivo response, HLA-C-restricted CMV-specific TCR beta clonotypes were dominant, and in two of eight donors the single most frequent clonotype came from this HLA-C-restricted group.

What this sample's treatment or condition label stands for: in vitro stimulation with specific CMV peptide epitopes to enrich CMV-specific T cells. Including the terminal cysteine and phenylalanine, the CDR3 comprises 14 residues. CDR3 DNA is the only sequence kept; it has 42 bases, read in frame from the first base. The trim is 3 bases for V and 0 bases for J, with a gap of 8 bases between the germline ends. In the germline V gene, CDR1 corresponds to SGHTA and CDR2 to FQGTGA. This sequence originates from a human donor in good health (CMV status not recorded). Some clones in this sample may be carry-over from other donors' samples. The V gene is TRBV7-3 and the J gene is TRBJ1-1; TRBD1 is a weak D gene call, 5 bases matching. The source material was CD8+ T cells from cultured PBMCs, sampled from culture after CMV antigen stimulation. The nucleotide sequence reads as follows: TGTGCCAGCAGCTTGGACATTATGAACACTGAAGCTTTCTTT. The resulting protein is CASSLDIMNTEAFF.